Included here is one TCR beta chain sequence, with context. Antigen: not known. Germline assignment: CDR1 MNHNS and CDR2 SASEGT. The V end lost 7 bases, the J end lost 6 bases, and 10 bases lay between the germline ends. This CDR3 comprises 13 residues. This sample is drawn from a study of OX40 agonist ivuxolimab in advanced cancers. Study background: Patients received intravenous ivuxolimab every 2 weeks at 0.01 to 10 mg/kg. Three patients responded partially, comprising one with hepatocellular carcinoma and two with cutaneous melanoma.

Findings and caveats of the study: Some of the nonresponding patients also showed low levels of normalized T-cell clonal expansion. Partial responders dosed at 0.1-3.0 mg/kg displayed clonal expansion ranking among the lowest.

The repertoire was sequenced with immunoSEQ multiplex PCR; TCRdb's copy has only in-frame clones and lacks some. This sample has some 70,000 clones; around nine tenths occur once, and the top ten carry around 1.1%. The sample here was CD4+ or CD8+ T cells sorted from blood, taken in a trial of the OX40 agonist ivuxolimab. This clonotype was sampled from an adult with an advanced solid tumor such as melanoma, head and neck, liver or kidney cancer. V and J are TRBV6-1 and TRBJ1-6; D remains ambiguous. The CDR3 sequence: CASTPVANSPLHF. For the CDR3, the DNA is TGTGCCAGCACCCCAGTTGCTAATTCACCCCTCCACTTT.